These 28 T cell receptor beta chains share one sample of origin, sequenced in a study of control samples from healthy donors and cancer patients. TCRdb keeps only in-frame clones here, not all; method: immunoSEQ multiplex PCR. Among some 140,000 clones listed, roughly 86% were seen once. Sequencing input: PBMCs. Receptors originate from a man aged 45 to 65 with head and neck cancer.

In DNA, the CDR3 is TGTGCCAGCACCCAAAAGAGGACAGTTATGAACACTGAAGCTTTCTTT. It yields the protein CASTQKRTVMNTEAFF. The chain employs TRBV7-9 and TRBJ1-1; a weak D match, TRBD1 (6 bases). Germline values: CDR1 SEHNR, CDR2 FQNEAQ (reference sequence). The V end lost 7 bases, the J end lost 0 bases, and 18 bases lay between the germline ends. This CDR3 region has 16 residues.

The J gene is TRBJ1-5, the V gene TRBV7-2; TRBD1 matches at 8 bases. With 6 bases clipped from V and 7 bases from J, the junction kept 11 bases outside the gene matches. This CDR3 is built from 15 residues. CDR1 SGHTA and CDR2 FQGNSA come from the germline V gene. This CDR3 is CASRPPGGAGQPQHF. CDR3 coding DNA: TGTGCCAGCAGGCCTCCAGGGGGCGCGGGACAGCCCCAGCATTTT.

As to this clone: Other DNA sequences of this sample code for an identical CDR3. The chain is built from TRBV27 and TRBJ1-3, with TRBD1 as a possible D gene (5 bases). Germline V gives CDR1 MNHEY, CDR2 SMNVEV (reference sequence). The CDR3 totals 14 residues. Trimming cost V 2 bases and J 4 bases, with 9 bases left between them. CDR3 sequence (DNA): TGTGCCAGCAGTTTAGGGGGGTTCGGAAACACCATATATTTT. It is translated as CASSLGGFGNTIYF.

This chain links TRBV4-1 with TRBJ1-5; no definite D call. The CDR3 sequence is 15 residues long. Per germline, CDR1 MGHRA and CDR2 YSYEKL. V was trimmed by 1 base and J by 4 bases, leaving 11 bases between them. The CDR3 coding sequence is TGCGCCAGCAGCCAAGGGGGAGGGAGTAATCAGCCCCAGCATTTT. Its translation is CASSQGGGSNQPQHF.

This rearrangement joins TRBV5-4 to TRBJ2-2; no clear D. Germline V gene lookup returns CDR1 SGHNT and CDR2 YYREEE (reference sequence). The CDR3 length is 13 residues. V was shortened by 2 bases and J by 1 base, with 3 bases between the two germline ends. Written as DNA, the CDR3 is TGTGCCAGCAGCTTCTTGAACACCGGGGAGCTGTTTTTT. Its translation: CASSFLNTGELFF.

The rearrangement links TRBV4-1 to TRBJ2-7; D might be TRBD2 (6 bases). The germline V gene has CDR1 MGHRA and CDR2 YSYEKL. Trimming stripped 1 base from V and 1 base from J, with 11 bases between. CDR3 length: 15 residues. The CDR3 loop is CASSQGPGTSYEQYF. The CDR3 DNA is TGCGCCAGCAGCCAAGGGCCAGGGACTTCCTACGAGCAGTACTTC.

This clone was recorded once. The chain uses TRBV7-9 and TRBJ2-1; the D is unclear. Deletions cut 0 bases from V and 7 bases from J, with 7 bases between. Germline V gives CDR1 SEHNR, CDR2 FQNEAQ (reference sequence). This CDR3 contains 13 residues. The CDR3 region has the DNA TGTGCCAGCAGCTTAGCGCTGGGTAATGAGCAGTTCTTC. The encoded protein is CASSLALGNEQFF.

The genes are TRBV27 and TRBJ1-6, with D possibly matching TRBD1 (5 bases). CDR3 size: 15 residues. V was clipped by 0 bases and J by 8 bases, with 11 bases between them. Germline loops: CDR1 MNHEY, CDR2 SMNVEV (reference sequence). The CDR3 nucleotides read TGTGCCAGCAGTTTATCCCCCAGGGAGCATTCACCCCTCCACTTT. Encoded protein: CASSLSPREHSPLHF.

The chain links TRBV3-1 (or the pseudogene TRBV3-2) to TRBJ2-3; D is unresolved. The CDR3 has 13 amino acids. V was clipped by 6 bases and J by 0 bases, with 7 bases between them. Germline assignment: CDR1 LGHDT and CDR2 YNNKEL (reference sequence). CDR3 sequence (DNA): TGTGCCAGCAGGGTTGCGAGCACAGATACGCAGTATTTT. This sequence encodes CASRVASTDTQYF.

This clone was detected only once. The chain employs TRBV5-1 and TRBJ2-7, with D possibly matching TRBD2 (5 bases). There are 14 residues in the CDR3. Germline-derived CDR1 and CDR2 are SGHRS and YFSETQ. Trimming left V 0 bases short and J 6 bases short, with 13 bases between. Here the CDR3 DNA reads TGCGCCAGCAGCTTGGAAGGGAGTTTCGGCGAGCAGTACTTC. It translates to CASSLEGSFGEQYF. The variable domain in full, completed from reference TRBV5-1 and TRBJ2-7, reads KAGVTQTPRYLIKTRGQQVTLSCSPISGHRSVSWYQQTPGQGLQFLFEYFSETQRNKGNFPGRFSGRQFSNSRSEMNVSTLELGDSALYLCASSLEGSFGEQYFGPGTRLTVT.

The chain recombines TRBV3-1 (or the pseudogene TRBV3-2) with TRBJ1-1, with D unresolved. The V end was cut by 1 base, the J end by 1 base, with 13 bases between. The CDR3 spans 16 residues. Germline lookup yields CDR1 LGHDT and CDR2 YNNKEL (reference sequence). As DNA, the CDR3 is TGTGCCAGCAGCCAAGTTGGGAATCTAAGGAACACTGAAGCTTTCTTT. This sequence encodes CASSQVGNLRNTEAFF.

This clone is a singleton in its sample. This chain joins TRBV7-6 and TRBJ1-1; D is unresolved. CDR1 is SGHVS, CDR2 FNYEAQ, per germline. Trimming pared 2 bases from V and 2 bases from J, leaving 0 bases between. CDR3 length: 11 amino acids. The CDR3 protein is CASSLNTEAFF. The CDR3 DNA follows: TGTGCCAGCAGCTTAAACACTGAAGCTTTCTTT.

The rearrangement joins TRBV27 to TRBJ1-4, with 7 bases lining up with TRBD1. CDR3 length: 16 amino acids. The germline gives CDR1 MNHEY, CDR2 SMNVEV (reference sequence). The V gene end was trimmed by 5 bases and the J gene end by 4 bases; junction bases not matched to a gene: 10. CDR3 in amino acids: CASSRETGSINEKLFF. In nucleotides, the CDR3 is TGTGCCAGCAGTCGTGAGACAGGGTCGATTAATGAAAAACTGTTTTTT.

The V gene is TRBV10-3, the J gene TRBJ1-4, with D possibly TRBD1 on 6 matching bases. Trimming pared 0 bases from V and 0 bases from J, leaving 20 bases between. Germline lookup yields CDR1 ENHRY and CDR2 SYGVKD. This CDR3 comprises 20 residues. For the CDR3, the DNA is TGTGCCATCAGTGAGTCAAGTAGGCAGGGGTCCTCGGCAACTAATGAAAAACTGTTTTTT. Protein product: CAISESSRQGSSATNEKLFF.

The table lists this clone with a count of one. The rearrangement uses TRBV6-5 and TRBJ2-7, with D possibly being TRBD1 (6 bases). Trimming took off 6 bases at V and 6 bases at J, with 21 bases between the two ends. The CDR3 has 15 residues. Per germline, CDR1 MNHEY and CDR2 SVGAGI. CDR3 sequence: CASSSWSGTLAEQYF. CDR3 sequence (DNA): TGTGCCAGCAGCTCCTGGTCCGGGACATTAGCCGAGCAGTACTTC.

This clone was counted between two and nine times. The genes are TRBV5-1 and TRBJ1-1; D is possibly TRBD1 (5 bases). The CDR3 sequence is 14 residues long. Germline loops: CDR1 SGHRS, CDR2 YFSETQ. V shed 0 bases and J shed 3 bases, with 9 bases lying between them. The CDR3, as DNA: TGCGCCAGCAGCTTGGGATGGGGGGACACTGAAGCTTTCTTT. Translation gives CASSLGWGDTEAFF.

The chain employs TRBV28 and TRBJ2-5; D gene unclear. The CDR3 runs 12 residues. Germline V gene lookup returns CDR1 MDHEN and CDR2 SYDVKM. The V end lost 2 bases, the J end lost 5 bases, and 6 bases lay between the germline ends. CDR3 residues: CASSLMEETQYF. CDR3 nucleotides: TGTGCCAGCAGTTTAATGGAGGAGACCCAGTACTTC.

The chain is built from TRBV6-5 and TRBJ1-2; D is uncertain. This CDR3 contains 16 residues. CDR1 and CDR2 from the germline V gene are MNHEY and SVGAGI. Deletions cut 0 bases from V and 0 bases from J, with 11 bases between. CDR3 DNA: TGTGCCAGCAGTTACTCAGCCGGGATTCCTAACTATGGCTACACCTTC. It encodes CASSYSAGIPNYGYTF.

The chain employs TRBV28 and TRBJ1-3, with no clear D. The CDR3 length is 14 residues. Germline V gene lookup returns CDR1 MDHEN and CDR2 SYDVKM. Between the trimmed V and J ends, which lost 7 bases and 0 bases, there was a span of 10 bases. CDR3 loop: CASTRASSGNTIYF. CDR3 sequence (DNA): TGTGCCAGCACCCGGGCCAGCTCTGGAAACACCATATATTTT. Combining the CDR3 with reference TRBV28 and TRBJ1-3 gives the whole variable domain DVKVTQSSRYLVKRTGEKVFLECVQDMDHENMFWYRQDPGLGLRLIYFSYDVKMKEKGDIPEGYSVSREKKERFSLILESASTNQTSMYLCASTRASSGNTIYFGEGSWLTVV.

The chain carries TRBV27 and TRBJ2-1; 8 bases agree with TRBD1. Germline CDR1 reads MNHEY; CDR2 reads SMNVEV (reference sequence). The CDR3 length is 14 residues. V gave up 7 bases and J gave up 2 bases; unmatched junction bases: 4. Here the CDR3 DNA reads TGTGCCAGCAAGGAGGGACAGGCCTACAATGAGCAGTTCTTC. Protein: CASKEGQAYNEQFF.

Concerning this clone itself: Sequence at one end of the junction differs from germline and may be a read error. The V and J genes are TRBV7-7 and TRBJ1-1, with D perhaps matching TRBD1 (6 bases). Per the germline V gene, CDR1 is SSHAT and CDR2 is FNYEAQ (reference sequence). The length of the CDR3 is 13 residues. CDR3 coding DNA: TGTGCTAGCAGCCAGGACAGAGACACTGAAGCTTTCTTT. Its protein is CASSQDRDTEAFF.

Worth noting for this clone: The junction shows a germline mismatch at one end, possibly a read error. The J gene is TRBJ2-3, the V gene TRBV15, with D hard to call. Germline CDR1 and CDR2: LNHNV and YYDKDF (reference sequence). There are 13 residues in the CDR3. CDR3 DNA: TGTGCCACCCGCAGCCCGGGCACAGATACGCAGTATTTT. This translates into CATRSPGTDTQYF.

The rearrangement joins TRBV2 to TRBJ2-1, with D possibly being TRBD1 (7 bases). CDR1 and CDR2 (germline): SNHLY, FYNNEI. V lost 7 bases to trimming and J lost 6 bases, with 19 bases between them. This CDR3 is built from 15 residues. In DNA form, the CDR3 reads TGTGCCAGCACCTACCAGGGGGGACTTTCCAATGAGCAGTTCTTC. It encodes CASTYQGGLSNEQFF.

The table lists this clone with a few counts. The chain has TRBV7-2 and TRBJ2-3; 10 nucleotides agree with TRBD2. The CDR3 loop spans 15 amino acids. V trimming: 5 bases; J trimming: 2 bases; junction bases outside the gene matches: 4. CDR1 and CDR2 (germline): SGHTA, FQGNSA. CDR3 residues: CASSELAGNTDTQYF. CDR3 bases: TGTGCCAGCAGCGAACTAGCGGGGAACACAGATACGCAGTATTTT.

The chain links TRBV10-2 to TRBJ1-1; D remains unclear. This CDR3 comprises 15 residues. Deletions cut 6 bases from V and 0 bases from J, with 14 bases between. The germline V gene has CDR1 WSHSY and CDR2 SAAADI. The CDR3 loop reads CASRERTAMNTEAFF. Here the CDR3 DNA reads TGCGCCAGCAGAGAGAGGACTGCTATGAACACTGAAGCTTTCTTT.

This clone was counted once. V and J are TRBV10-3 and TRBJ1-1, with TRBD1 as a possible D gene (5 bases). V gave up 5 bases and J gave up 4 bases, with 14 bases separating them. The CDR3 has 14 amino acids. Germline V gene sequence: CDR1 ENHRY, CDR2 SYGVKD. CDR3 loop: CAISSREGGTEAFF. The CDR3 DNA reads TGTGCCATCAGTAGCAGGGAAGGTGGCACTGAAGCTTTCTTT.

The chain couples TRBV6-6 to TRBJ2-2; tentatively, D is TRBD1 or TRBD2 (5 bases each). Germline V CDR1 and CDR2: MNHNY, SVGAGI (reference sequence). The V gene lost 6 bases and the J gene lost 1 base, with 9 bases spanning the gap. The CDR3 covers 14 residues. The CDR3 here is CASRSGRNTGELFF. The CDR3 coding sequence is TGTGCCAGCAGATCGGGGCGGAACACCGGGGAGCTGTTTTTT.

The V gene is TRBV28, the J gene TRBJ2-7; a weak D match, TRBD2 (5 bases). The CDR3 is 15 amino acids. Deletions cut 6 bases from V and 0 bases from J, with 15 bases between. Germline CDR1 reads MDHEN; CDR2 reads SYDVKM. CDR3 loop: CASRVYAGSSYEQYF. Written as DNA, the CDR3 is TGTGCCAGCAGAGTTTACGCGGGCAGCTCCTACGAGCAGTACTTC.